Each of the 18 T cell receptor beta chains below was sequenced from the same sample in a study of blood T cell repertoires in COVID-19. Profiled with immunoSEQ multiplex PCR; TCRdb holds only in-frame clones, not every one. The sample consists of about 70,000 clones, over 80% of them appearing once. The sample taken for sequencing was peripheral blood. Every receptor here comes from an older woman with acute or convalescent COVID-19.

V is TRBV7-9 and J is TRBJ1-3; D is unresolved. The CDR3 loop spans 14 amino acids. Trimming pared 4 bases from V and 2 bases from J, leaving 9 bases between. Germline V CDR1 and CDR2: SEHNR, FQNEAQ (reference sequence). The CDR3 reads CASSSQSAGNTIYF. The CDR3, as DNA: TGTGCCAGCAGCTCACAGTCAGCTGGAAACACCATATATTTT.

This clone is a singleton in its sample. The CDR3 region is CASSSGLLTGELFF. The CDR3 DNA is TGTGCCAGCAGTTCGGGACTCCTCACCGGGGAGCTGTTTTTT. The chain has TRBV27 and TRBJ2-2, with a tentative D call TRBD2 (6 bases). The CDR3 sequence is 14 residues long. The germline CDR1 and CDR2 sequences are MNHEY and SMNVEV (reference sequence). V was pared by 4 bases and J by 4 bases, with 10 bases between.

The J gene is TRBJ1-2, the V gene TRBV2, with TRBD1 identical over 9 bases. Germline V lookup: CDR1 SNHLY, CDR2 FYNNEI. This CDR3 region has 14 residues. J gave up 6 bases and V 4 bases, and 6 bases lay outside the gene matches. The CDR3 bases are TGTGCCAGCAGTGGTTCCGGGACAGGGAATGGCTACACCTTC. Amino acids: CASSGSGTGNGYTF.

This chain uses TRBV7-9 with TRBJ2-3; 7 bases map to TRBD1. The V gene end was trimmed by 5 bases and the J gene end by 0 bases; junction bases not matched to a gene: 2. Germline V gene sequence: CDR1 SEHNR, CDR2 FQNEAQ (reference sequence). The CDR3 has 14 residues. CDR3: CASSRDRSTDTQYF. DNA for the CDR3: TGTGCCAGCAGCCGGGACAGAAGCACAGATACGCAGTATTTT.

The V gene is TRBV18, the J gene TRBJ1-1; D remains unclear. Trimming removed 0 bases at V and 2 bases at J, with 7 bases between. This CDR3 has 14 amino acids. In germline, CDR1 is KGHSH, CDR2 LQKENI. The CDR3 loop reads CASSPPSVNTEAFF. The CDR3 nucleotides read TGTGCCAGCTCACCACCGTCCGTAAACACTGAAGCTTTCTTT. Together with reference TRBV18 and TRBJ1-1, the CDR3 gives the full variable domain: NAGVMQNPRHLVRRRGQEARLRCSPMKGHSHVYWYRQLPEEGLKFMVYLQKENIIDESGMPKERFSAEFPKEGPSILRIQQVVRGDSAAYFCASSPPSVNTEAFFGQGTRLTVV.

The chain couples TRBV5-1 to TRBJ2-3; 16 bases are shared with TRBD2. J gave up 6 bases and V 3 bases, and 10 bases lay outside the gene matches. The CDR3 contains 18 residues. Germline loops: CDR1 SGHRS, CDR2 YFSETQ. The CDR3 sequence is CASSWGLAGGPLADTQYF. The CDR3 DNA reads TGCGCCAGCAGCTGGGGACTAGCGGGAGGGCCCCTGGCGGATACGCAGTATTTT.

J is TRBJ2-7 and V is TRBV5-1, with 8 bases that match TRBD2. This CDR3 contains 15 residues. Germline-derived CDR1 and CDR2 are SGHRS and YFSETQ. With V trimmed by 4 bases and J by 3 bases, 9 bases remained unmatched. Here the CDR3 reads CASSLKSGSVYEQYF. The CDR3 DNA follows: TGCGCCAGCAGCCTAAAGAGCGGGAGTGTCTACGAGCAGTACTTC.

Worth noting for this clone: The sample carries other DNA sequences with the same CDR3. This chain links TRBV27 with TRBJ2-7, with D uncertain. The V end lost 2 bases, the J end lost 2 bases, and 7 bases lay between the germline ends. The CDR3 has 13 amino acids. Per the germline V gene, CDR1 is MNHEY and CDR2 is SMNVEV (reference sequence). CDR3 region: CASSLGPAYEQYF. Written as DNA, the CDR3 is TGTGCCAGCAGTTTAGGGCCCGCCTACGAGCAGTACTTC.

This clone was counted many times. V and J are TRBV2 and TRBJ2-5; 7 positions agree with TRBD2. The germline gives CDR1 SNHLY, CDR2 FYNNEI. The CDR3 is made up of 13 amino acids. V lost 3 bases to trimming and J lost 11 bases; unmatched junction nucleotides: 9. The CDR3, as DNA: TGTGCCAGCAGTGAGGGACTAACGGGAACGCAGTACTTC. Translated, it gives CASSEGLTGTQYF. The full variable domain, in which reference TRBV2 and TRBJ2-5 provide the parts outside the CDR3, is EPEVTQTPSHQVTQMGQEVILRCVPISNHLYFYWYRQILGQKVEFLVSFYNNEISEKSEIFDDQFSVERPDGSNFTLKIRSTKLEDSAMYFCASSEGLTGTQYFGPGTRLLVL.

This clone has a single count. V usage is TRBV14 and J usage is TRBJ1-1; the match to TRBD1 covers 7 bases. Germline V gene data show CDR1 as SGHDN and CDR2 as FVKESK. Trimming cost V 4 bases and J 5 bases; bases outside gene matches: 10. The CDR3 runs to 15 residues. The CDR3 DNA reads TGTGCCAGCAGCCCGTCTTGGGACAGAACTACTGAAGCTTTCTTT. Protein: CASSPSWDRTTEAFF. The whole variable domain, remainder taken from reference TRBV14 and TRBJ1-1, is EAGVTQFPSHSVIEKGQTVTLRCDPISGHDNLYWYRRVMGKEIKFLLHFVKESKQDESGMPNNRFLAERTGGTYSTLKVQPAELEDSGVYFCASSPSWDRTTEAFFGQGTRLTVV.

This CDR3 is CASSVKDRGTDTQYF. The CDR3 nucleotides are TGTGCCAGCAGCGTAAAAGACAGGGGAACAGATACGCAGTATTTT. V is TRBV9 and J is TRBJ2-3; 8 positions agree with TRBD1. The CDR3 totals 15 residues. V dropped 1 base and J dropped 3; count of bases not matched to a gene: 4. Per germline, CDR1 SGDLS and CDR2 YYNGEE.

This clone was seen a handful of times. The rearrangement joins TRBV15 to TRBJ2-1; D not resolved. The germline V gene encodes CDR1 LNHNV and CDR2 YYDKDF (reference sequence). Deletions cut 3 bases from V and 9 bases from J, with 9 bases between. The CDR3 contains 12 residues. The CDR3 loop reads CATSSPLREQFF. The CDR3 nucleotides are TGTGCCACCAGCAGTCCTTTGCGTGAGCAGTTCTTC. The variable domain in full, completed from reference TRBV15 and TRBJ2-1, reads DAMVIQNPRYQVTQFGKPVTLSCSQTLNHNVMYWYQQKSSQAPKLLFHYYDKDFNNEADTPDNFQSRRPNTSFCFLDIRSPGLGDTAMYLCATSSPLREQFFGPGTRLTVL.

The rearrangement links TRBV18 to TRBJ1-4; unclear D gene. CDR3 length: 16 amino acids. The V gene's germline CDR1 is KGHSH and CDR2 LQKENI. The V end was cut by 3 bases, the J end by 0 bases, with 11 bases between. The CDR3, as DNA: TGTGCCAGCTCACCTACAGCCTCCACAACTAATGAAAAACTGTTTTTT. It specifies CASSPTASTTNEKLFF. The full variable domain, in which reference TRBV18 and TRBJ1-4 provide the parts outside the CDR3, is NAGVMQNPRHLVRRRGQEARLRCSPMKGHSHVYWYRQLPEEGLKFMVYLQKENIIDESGMPKERFSAEFPKEGPSILRIQQVVRGDSAAYFCASSPTASTTNEKLFFGSGTQLSVL.

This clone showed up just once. The CDR3 DNA follows: TGTGCCAGCAGCTCCGGGACTAGTAACACCGGGGAGCTGTTTTTT. This sequence encodes CASSSGTSNTGELFF. The rearrangement links TRBV7-3 to TRBJ2-2; TRBD2 agrees at 8 bases. This CDR3 spans 15 amino acids. Germline assignment: CDR1 SGHTA and CDR2 FQGTGA. V gave up 4 bases and J gave up 2 bases; unmatched junction bases: 3.

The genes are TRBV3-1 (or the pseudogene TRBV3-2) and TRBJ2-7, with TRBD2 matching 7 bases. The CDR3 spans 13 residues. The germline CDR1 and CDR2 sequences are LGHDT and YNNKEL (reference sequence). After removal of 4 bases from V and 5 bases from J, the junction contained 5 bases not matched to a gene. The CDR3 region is CASSPDGGNEQYF. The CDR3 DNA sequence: TGTGCCAGCAGCCCGGACGGGGGGAACGAGCAGTACTTC.

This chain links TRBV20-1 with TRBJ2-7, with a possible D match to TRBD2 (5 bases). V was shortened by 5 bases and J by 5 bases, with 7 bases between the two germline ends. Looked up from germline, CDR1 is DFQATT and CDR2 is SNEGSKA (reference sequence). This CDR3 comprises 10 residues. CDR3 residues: CSALTNEQYF. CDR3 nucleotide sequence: TGCAGTGCTCTGACTAACGAGCAGTACTTC.

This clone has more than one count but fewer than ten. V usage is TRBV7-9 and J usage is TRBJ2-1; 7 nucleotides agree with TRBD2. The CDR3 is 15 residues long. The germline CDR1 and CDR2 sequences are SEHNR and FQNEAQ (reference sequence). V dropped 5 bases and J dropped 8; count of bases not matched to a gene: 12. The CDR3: CASSRGGYSGDEQFF. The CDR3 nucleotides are TGTGCCAGCAGCCGCGGGGGATATAGCGGTGATGAGCAGTTCTTC.

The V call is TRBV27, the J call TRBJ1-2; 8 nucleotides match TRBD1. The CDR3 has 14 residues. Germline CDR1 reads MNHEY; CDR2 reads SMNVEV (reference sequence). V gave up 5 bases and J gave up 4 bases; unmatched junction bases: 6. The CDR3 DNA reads TGTGCCAGCAGTCCATGGGGACAGGTCTATGGCTACACCTTC. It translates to CASSPWGQVYGYTF.